This T cell receptor (beta chain) derives from a study of beta chain features in type 1 diabetes. On this clone: Its cognate antigen is unknown.

Naive, central memory, regulatory and stem cell-like memory cells within the CD4+ compartment were sorted using CD45RO/CCR7/CD25/CD127/CD95/CD27. Whole-study findings and limits: Researchers report that Type 1 diabetes patients had moderately but significantly shorter TCRB CDR3s across all four CD4+ subsets.

Expressed TCRB transcripts were sequenced, since all the RNA that had been isolated was reverse transcribed. Assay: immunoSEQ multiplex PCR; the TCRdb copy retains only in-frame clones and omits some. This sample has 640,000 or so clones, with 11% to 15% found just once. The CDR3 sequence is 15 residues long. Trimming cost V 3 bases and J 6 bases; bases outside gene matches: 8. Germline lookup yields CDR1 SGHTS and CDR2 YDEGEE. The chain joins TRBV5-8 to TRBJ2-2, with 7 nucleotides matching TRBD2. The material sequenced was naive CD4+ T cells from blood. The origin of this receptor is a young man with type 1 diabetes. The CDR3 bases are TGTGCCAGCAGCTCCCCGAGGGAGGGGTCCGGGGAGCTGTTTTTT. Its protein is CASSSPREGSGELFF.